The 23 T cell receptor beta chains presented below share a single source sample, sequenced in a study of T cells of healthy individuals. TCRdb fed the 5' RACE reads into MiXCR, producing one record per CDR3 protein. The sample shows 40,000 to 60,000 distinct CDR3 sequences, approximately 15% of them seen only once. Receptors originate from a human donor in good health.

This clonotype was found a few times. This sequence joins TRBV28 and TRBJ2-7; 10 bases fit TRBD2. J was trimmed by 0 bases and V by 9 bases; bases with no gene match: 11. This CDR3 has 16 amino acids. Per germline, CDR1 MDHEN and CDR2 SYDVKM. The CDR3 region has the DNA TGTGCCAGTCAGAAAGTTAGCGGGGGGCTCTCCTACGAGCAGTACTTC. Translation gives CASQKVSGGLSYEQYF.

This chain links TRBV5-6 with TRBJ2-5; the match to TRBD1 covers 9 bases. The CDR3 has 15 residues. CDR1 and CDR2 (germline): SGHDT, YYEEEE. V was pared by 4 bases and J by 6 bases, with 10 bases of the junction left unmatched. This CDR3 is CASSRAGQGRQTQYF. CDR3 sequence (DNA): TGTGCCAGCAGCCGAGCCGGACAGGGGAGGCAGACCCAGTACTTC.

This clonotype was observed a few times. The CDR3 DNA is TGCGCCAGCTCCTTGGGGGCGAACACTGAAGCTTTCTTT. Translation: CASSLGANTEAFF. The rearrangement links TRBV5-1 to TRBJ1-1, with D possibly being TRBD1 (6 bases). In germline, CDR1 is SGHRS, CDR2 YFSETQ. The CDR3 totals 13 residues. The germline V and J ends were trimmed by 7 bases and 1 base, with 11 bases remaining between them.

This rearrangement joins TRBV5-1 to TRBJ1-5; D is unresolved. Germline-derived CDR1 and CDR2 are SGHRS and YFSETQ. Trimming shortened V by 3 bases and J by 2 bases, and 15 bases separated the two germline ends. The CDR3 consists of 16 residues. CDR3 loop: CASSSWIRAGNQPQHF. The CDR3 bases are TGCGCCAGCAGCTCGTGGATCCGAGCTGGCAATCAGCCCCAGCATTTT.

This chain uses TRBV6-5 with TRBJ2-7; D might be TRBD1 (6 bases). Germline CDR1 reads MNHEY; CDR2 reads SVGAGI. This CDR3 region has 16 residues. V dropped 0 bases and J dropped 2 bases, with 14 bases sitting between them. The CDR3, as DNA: TGTGCCAGCAGTTACTCCCCCGGACAGCGAGCCTACGAGCAGTACTTC. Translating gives CASSYSPGQRAYEQYF.

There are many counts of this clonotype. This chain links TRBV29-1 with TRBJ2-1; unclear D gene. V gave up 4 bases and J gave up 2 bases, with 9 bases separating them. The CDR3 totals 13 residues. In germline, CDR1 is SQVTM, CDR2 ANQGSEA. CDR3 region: CSVASSAYNEQFF. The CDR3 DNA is TGCAGCGTTGCATCGAGCGCCTACAATGAGCAGTTCTTC.

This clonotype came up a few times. The CDR3 loop reads CASSSTEAFF. The CDR3 coding sequence is TGTGCCAGCAGTAGCACTGAAGCTTTCTTT. The gene calls are TRBV2 and TRBJ1-1; D is unclear. Germline assignment: CDR1 SNHLY and CDR2 FYNNEI. V lost 5 bases, J lost 4 bases, and 2 bases lay in between. The CDR3 is 10 amino acids.

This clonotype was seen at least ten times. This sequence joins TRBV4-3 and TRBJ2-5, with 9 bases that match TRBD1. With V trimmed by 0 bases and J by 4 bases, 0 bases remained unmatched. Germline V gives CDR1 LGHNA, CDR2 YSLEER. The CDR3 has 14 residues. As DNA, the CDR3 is TGCGCCAGCAGCCAAGAGGGACAGGGAGAGACCCAGTACTTC. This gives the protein CASSQEGQGETQYF.

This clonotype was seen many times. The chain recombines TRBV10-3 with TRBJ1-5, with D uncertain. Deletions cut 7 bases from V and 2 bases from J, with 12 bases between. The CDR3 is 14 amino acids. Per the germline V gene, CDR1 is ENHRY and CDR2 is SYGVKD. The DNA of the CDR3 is TGTGCCATCAATCAGGCGGGAGGCAATCAGCCCCAGCATTTT. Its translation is CAINQAGGNQPQHF.

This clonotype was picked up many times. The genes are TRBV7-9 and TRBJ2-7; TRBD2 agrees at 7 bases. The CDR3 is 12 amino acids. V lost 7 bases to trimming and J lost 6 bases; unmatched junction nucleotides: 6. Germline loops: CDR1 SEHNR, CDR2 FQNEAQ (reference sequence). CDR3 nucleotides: TGTGCCAGCAATCCGGGGGGTGGCGAGCAGTACTTC. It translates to CASNPGGGEQYF.

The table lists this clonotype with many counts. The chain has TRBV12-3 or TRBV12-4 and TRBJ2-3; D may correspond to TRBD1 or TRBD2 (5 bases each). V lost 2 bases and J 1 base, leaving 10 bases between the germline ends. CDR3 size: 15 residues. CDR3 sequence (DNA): TGTGCCAGCAGTTTAAGCAGGGACGGCACAGATACGCAGTATTTT. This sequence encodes CASSLSRDGTDTQYF.

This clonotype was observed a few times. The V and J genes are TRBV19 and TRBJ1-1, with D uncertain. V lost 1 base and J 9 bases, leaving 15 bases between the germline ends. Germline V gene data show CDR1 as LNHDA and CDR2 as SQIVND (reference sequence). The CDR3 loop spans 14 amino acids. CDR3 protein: CASSIVGSSPQAFF. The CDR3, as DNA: TGTGCCAGTAGTATAGTGGGCAGCAGTCCTCAAGCTTTCTTT.

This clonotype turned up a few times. The CDR3 bases are TGTGCCAGCAGCGTAGCTTCAGCGGGGGGGTACAATGAGCAGTTCTTC. Its protein product is CASSVASAGGYNEQFF. J is TRBJ2-1 and V is TRBV9; TRBD2 matches 10 bases. Trimming cost V 0 bases and J 4 bases; bases outside gene matches: 4. This CDR3 is 16 amino acids long. CDR1 and CDR2 (germline): SGDLS, YYNGEE.

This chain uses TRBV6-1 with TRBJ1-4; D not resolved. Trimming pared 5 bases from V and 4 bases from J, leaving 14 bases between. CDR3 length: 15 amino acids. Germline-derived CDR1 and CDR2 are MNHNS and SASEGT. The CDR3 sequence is CASSPEISGNEKLFF. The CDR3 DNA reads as TGTGCCAGCAGTCCTGAAATCTCTGGTAATGAAAAACTGTTTTTT.

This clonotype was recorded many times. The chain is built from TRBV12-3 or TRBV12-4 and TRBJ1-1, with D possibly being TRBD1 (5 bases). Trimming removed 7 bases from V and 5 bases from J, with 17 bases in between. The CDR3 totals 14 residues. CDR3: CASTESGAWTEAFF. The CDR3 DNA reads TGTGCCAGCACCGAGTCTGGGGCCTGGACTGAAGCTTTCTTT.

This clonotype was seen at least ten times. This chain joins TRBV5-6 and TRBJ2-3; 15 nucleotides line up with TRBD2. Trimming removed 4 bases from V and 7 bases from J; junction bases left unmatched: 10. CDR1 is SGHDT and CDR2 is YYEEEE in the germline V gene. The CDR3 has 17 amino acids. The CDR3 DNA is TGTGCCAGCAGCCCAGGGACTAGCGGGGGGTTAAGATATACGCAGTATTTT. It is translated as CASSPGTSGGLRYTQYF. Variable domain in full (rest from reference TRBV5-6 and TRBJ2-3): DAGVTQSPTHLIKTRGQQVTLRCSPKSGHDTVSWYQQALGQGPQFIFQYYEEEERQRGNFPDRFSGHQFPNYSSELNVNALLLGDSALYLCASSPGTSGGLRYTQYFGPGTRLTVL.

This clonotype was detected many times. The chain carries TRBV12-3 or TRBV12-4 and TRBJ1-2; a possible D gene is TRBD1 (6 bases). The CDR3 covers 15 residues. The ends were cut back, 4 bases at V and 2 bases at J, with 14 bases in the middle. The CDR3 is CASSWWQGSNYGYTF. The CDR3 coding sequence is TGTGCCAGCAGTTGGTGGCAGGGGTCCAACTATGGCTACACCTTC.

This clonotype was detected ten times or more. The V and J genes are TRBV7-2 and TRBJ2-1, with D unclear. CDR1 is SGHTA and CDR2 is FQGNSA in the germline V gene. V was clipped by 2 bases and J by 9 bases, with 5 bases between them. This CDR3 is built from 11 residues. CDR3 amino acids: CASSLNTEQFF. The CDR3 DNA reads TGTGCCAGCAGCTTAAACACTGAGCAGTTCTTC.

The CDR3 DNA follows: TGCGCCAGCAGCTTGTCAGGGGGGCGTGAAAAACTGTTTTTT. Protein sequence: CASSLSGGREKLFF. The chain recombines TRBV5-1 with TRBJ1-4, with TRBD1 matching over 7 bases. CDR1 and CDR2 (germline): SGHRS, YFSETQ. The CDR3 loop spans 14 amino acids. Unmatched junction bases numbered 4, after V lost 1 base and J lost 7 bases. Full variable domain (rest looked up from reference TRBV5-1 and TRBJ1-4): KAGVTQTPRYLIKTRGQQVTLSCSPISGHRSVSWYQQTPGQGLQFLFEYFSETQRNKGNFPGRFSGRQFSNSRSEMNVSTLELGDSALYLCASSLSGGREKLFFGSGTQLSVL.

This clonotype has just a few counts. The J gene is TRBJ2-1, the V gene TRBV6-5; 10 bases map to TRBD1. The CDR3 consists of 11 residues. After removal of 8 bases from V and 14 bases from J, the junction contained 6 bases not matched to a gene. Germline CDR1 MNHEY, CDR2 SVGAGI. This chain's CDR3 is CASSTGTGEFF. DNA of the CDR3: TGTGCCAGCTCGACCGGGACAGGGGAGTTCTTC.

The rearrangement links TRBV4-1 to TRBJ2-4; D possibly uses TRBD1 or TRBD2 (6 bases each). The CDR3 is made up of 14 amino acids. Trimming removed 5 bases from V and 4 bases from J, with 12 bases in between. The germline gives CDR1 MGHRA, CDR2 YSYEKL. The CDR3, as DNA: TGCGCCAGCAGCGACCAGGGGAGGAAAAACATTCAGTACTTC. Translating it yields CASSDQGRKNIQYF.

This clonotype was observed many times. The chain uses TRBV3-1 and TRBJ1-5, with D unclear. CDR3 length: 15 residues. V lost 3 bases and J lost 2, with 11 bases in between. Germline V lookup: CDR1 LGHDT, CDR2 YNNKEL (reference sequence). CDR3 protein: CASSHGSGGNQPQHF. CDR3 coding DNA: TGTGCCAGCAGCCACGGGTCCGGGGGCAATCAGCCCCAGCATTTT.

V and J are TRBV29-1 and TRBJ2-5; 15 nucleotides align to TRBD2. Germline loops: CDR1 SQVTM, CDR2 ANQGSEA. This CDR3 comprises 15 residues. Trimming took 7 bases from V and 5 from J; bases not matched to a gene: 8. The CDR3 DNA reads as TGCAGCGCCTGGACTAGCGGGAGGGGTAGGGAGACCCAGTACTTC. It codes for CSAWTSGRGRETQYF.